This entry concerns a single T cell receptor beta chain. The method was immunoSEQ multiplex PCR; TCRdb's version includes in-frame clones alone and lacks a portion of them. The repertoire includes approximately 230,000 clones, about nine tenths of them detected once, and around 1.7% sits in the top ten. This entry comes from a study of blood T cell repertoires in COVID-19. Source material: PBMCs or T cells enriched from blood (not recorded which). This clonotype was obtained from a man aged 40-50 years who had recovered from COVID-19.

The CDR3 is CASSPGKFGTANEKLFF. CDR3 nucleotides: TGTGCCAGCTCACCGGGAAAGTTCGGGACAGCTAATGAAAAACTGTTTTTT. The chain has TRBV18 and TRBJ1-4; the match to TRBD1 covers 7 bases. The germline V gene has CDR1 KGHSH and CDR2 LQKENI. V was pared by 3 bases and J by 3 bases, with 10 bases of the junction left unmatched. This CDR3 is built from 17 residues. Supplemented by reference TRBV18 and TRBJ1-4, the full variable domain reads NAGVMQNPRHLVRRRGQEARLRCSPMKGHSHVYWYRQLPEEGLKFMVYLQKENIIDESGMPKERFSAEFPKEGPSILRIQQVVRGDSAAYFCASSPGKFGTANEKLFFGSGTQLSVL.